This entry features one TCR beta chain sequence. The antigen it recognizes is unknown. Base qualities are missing; no much larger clone stands one base away. V gives up 2 bases and J gives up 4 bases, and the segment between their germline ends measures 20 bases. From the cysteine up to the phenylalanine, the CDR3 has a length of 17 residues. The read is trimmed to its CDR3 DNA, 51 bases read in frame from base 1. Via the germline V gene, CDR1 is SGHTA and CDR2 FQGNSA. This specimen comes from a study of CD8+ T cells in alopecia areata (dated by TCRdb to the late 2010s). Background for the entire study: The treated patients, all with moderate-to-severe alopecia areata, were enrolled in an open-label pilot trial of oral tofacitinib given at 5 to 10 mg twice daily. Biopsies were taken from tofacitinib-treated patients at baseline and again at 4 and 24 weeks into treatment, and several of those patients also had a later scalp biopsy. Scalp tissue and sorted CD4+ and CD8+ peripheral blood T cells from patchy and totalis/universalis alopecia areata patients and from healthy controls were covered by human TCRbeta sequencing. Scalp clonality was compared across normal scalp (n=4), patchy alopecia areata scalp (n=8), and alopecia totalis/universalis scalp (n=8). Amplification of TCRbeta CDR3 regions was done by immunoSEQ multiplex PCR using 35 Vbeta forward primers and 13 Jbeta reverse primers. High-throughput TCRbeta sequencing was used to examine T cell clonal expansion in alopecia areata in both the C3H/HeJ mouse model and human patients. Tofacitinib was given for 6 to 18 months, followed by 6 months of follow-up off drug to assess delayed response and recurrence. The RNA source kit depended on sample type: the PAXgene miRNA kit for fixed scalp, the miRNeasy kit for PBMCs, and the RNeasy kit for mouse skin. In treated patients, disease severity was measured using the SALT score, which gives the percentage of scalp surface area affected. General study outcomes and caveats: Scalp clonality and the number of expanded CD8+ clones among the top 100 scalp clones were significantly decreased by tofacitinib. Because the treated cohort was small and had just a single nonresponder, larger studies are needed to establish links between baseline CD8+ expansion and response. Higher clonality and more expanded CD8+ clones were observed in lesional scalp than in normal scalp, particularly in alopecia totalis/universalis, a finding suggestive of antigenic drive. Shared TCR sequences between patients were less evident than in mice, which may be partly attributable to HLA diversity in the patient population. Many expanded lesional clones persisted in scalp and blood during tofacitinib treatment, which may partly explain relapse after stopping treatment. Unlike mouse skin, where gammadelta T cells dominate, normal human skin contains resident alphabeta T cells that get sequenced too, which complicates analysis of the scalp TCR repertoire.

According to the study, the label for this sample's time point signals: less than five weeks on oral tofacitinib. The treatment or condition label of this sample denotes: oral pan-JAK inhibitor, 5-10 mg twice daily. Lesional scalp punch biopsies and peripheral blood were obtained from alopecia areata patients. After PBMCs were isolated by density centrifugation and stained for CD3, CD4 and CD8, a FACSAria was used to sort CD4+ and CD8+ T cells. The library was generated by the immunoSEQ multiplex PCR assay. RNA was extracted from all samples and reverse transcribed into cDNA as template for TCR sequencing. SuperScript III was used for first-strand cDNA synthesis, primed with a 2:1 mix of oligo-dT and random hexamers. A synthetic immune receptor repertoire was used to assess amplification bias, and residual bias was removed computationally. The study's processing was this. Raw reads were preprocessed to remove errors, and CDR3 was defined by IMGT conventions from the conserved cysteine to phenylalanine. Clonality was computed by normalizing Shannon entropy by log2 of the number of productive unique TCRs and subtracting the result from 1. Scalp TCRbeta sequences were cross-referenced with sorted blood CD4 and CD8 repertoires so that the CD4 or CD8 identity of scalp clones could be inferred. Here the immuneACCESS table is served through TCRdb, limited to in-frame sequences with V and J called. Missing clones are a known gap in these copies; in checked studies unresolved V genes cover under half, and the rest lacks a known reason. That table furnishes V, J and clone size, whereas the DNA furnished D and trimming. This sample holds 150,000 to 200,000 clones; around 71% were observed only once. The ten largest clones capture roughly 0.99% of the sample.

Source: CD4+ T cells sorted from blood, taken at week 4, from a patient treated with tofacitinib. This receptor chain uses TRBV7-2 and TRBJ1-2, with an unclear D gene assignment. The source of this sequence is a human donor with alopecia areata. In nucleotides, the sequence is TGTGCCAGCAGCTTATTAGTCTCAGTGACTGAAGGCTATGGCTACACCTTC. Its translation reads: CASSLLVSVTEGYGYTF.